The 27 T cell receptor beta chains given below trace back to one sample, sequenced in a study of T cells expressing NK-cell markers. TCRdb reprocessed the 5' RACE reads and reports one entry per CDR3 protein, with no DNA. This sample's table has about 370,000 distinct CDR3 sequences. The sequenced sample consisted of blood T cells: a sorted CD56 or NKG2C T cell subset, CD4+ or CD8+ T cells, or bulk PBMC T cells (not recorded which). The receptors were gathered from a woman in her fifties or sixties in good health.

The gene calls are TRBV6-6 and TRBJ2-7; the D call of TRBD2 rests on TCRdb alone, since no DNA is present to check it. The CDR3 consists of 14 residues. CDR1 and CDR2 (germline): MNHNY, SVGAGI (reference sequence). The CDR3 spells CASSISDSPYEQYF.

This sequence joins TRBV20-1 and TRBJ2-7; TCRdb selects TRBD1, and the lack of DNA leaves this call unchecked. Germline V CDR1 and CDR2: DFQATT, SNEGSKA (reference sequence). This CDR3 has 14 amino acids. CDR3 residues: CSAQRGQGAREQYF.

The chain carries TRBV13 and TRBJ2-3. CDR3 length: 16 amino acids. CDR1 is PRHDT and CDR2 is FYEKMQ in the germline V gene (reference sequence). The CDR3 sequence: CASSLVAGSITDTQYF.

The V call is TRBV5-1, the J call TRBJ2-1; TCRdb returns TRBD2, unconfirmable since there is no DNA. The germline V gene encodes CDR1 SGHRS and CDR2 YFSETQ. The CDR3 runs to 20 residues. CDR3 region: CASSLDGTSGSPVNYNEQFF.

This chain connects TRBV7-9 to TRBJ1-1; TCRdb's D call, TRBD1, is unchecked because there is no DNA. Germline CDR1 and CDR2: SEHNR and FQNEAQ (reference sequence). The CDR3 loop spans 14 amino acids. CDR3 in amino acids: CASSLPTGGTEAFF.

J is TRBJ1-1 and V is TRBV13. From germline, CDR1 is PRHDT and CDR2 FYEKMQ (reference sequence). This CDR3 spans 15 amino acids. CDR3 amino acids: CASSFRVGRNTEAFF.

The CDR3 protein is CASSPWGGQGQNIQYF. The chain uses TRBV5-1 and TRBJ2-4; TCRdb selects TRBD1, and the lack of DNA leaves this call unchecked. The CDR3 is 16 residues long. Germline V lookup: CDR1 SGHRS, CDR2 YFSETQ.

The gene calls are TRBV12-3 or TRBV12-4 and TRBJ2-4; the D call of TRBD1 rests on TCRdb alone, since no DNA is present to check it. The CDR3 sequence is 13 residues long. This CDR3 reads CASSWQGAGIQYF.

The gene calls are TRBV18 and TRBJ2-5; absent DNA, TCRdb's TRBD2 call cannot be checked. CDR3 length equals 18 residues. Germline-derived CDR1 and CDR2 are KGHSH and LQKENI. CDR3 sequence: CASSPPVLRDQYQETQYF.

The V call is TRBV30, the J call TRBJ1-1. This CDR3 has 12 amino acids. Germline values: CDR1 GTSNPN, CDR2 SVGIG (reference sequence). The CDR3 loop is CAWTGGGPEAFF.

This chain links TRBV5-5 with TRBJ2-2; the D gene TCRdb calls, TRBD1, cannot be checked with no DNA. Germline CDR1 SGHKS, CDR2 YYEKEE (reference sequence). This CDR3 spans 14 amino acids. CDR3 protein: CASSLYGGDGELFF.

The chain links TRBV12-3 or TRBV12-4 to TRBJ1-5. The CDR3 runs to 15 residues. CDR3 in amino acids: CASSFSLGGNQPQHF.

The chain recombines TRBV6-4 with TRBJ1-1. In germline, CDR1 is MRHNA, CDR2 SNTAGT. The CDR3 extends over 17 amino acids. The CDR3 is CASSDPARKGQWAEAFF.

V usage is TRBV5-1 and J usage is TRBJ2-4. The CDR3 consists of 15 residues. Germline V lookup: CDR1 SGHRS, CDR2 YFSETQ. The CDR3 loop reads CASGDGVLAKNIQYF. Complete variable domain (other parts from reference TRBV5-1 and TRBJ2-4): KAGVTQTPRYLIKTRGQQVTLSCSPISGHRSVSWYQQTPGQGLQFLFEYFSETQRNKGNFPGRFSGRQFSNSRSEMNVSTLELGDSALYLCASGDGVLAKNIQYFGAGTRLSVL.

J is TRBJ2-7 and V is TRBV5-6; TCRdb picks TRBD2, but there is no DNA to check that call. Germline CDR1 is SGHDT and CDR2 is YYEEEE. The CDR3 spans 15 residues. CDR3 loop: CASSQPGLATYEQYF.

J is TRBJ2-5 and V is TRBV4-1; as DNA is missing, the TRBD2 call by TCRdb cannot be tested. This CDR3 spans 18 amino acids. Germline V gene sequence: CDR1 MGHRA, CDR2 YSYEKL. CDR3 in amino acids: CASSQEKLAGAIRETQYF.

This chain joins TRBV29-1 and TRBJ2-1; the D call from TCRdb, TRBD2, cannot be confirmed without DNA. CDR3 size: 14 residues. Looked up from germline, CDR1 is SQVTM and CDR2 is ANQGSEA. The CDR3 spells CSVAAVLSYNEQFF.

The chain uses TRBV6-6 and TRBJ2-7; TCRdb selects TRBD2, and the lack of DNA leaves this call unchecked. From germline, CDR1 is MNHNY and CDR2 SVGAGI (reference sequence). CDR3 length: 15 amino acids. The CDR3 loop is CASSEGGRGSYEQYF.

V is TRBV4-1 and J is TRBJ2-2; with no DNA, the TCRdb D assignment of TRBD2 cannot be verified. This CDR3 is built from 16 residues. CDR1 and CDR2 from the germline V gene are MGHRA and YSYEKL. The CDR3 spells CASSHLGGGNTGELFF.

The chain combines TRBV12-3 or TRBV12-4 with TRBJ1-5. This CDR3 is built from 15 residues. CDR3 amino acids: CASSYTDFSNQPQHF.

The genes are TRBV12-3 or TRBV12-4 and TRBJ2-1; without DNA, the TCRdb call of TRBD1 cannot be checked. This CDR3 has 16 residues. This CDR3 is CASSFWGGAGHNEQFF.

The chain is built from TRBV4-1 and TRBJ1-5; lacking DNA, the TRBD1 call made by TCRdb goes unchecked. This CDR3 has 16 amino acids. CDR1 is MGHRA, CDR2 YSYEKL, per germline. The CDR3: CASSNTGTGINQPQHF.

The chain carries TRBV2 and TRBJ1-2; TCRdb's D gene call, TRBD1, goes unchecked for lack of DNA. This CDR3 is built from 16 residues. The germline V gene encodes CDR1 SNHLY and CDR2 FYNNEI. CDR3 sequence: CASSLKQGARSIGYTF.

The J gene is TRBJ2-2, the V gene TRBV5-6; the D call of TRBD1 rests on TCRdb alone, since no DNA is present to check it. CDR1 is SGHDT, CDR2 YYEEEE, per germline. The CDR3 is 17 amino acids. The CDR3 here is CASSSIRDRGFAGELFF.

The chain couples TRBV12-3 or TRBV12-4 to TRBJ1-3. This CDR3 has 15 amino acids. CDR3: CASSLSVGPGNTIYF.

CDR3 sequence: CASSFVGEYTEAFF. The J gene is TRBJ1-1, the V gene TRBV5-5. This CDR3 is built from 14 residues. The germline V gene has CDR1 SGHKS and CDR2 YYEKEE (reference sequence).

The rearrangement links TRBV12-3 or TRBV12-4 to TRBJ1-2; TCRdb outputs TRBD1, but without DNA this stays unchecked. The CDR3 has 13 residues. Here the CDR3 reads CASNRDRYYGYTF.